This TCR beta chain emerged from a study of T cells in localized non-small cell lung cancer. From germline, CDR1 is LGHNA and CDR2 YSLEER. V lost 5 bases and J 3 bases, leaving 12 bases between the germline ends. The length of the CDR3 is 14 residues. Profiled with immunoSEQ multiplex PCR; TCRdb holds only in-frame clones, not every one. In the table there are about 48,000 clones, roughly 80% of which are singletons. The genes are TRBV4-3 and TRBJ2-3; D not certain. This TCR derives from a man between 40 and 70 years old with stage I squamous cell lung carcinoma. The sample in question was peripheral blood, obtained before any cancer treatment. The CDR3 reads CASSETRTTDTQYF. Written as DNA, the CDR3 is TGCGCCAGCAGCGAGACGAGGACGACAGATACGCAGTATTTT.